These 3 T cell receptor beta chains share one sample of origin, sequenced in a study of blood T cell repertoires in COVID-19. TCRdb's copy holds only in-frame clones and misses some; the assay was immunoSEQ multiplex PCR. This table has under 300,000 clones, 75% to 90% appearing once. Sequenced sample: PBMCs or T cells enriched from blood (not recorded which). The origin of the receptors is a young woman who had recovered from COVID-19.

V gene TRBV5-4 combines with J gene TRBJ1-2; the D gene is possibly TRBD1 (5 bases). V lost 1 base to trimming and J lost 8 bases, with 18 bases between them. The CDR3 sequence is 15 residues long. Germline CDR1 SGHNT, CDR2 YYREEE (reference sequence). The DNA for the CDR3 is TGTGCCAGCAGCTTGCCCTTAATCGCGGGGGACGGCTACACCTTC. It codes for CASSLPLIAGDGYTF.

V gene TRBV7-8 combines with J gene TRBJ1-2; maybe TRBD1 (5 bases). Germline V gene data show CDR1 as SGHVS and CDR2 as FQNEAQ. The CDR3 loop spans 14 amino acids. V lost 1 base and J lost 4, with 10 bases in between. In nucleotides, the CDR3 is TGTGCCAGCAGCTTAGGGGGCGAAGTCTATGGCTACACCTTC. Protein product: CASSLGGEVYGYTF.

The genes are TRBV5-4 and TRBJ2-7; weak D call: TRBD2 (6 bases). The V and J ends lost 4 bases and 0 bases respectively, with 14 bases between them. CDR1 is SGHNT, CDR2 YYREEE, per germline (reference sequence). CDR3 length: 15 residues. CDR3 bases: TGTGCCAGCAGCCGGGGGACGGTGAGCTCCTACGAGCAGTACTTC. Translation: CASSRGTVSSYEQYF.